Detailed here is one TCR beta chain. The sample originates from a study of blood T cell repertoires in COVID-19. Libraries were prepared by immunoSEQ multiplex PCR; TCRdb keeps only in-frame clonotypes and omits some of them. The sample lists 150,000 or so clones, 77% occurring once. V gave up 5 bases and J gave up 6 bases; unmatched junction bases: 6. Germline V CDR1 and CDR2: LNHDA, SQIVND (reference sequence). This CDR3 comprises 15 residues. This clonotype was sampled from a woman in her fifties or sixties with active or convalescent COVID-19. This rearrangement joins TRBV19 to TRBJ1-3; 11 bases align to TRBD1. The sequencing sample was made of peripheral blood. The CDR3 nucleotides read TGTGCCAGTAGTCTTCGGGACAGGGGGTCAAACACCATATATTTT. Translated, it gives CASSLRDRGSNTIYF.